This TCR beta chain comes out of a study of response to subunit inactivated influenza vaccine. TCRdb reprocessed the RT-PCR reads via MiXCR and lists one record per CDR3 protein. In the table there are about 800,000 distinct CDR3 sequences, roughly 20% of which are singletons. In regard to this clonotype: Its matching antigen is unknown.

Per germline, CDR1 ENHRY and CDR2 SYGVKD. Trimming took off 0 bases at V and 2 bases at J, with 11 bases between the two ends. CDR3 size: 15 residues. Findings of the study overall: Few new T cells, the authors suggested, are recruited by each seasonal influenza vaccination.

V and J are TRBV10-3 and TRBJ2-7, with D tentatively TRBD2 (6 bases). This TCR derives from a man between 50 and 59 years old who received an inactivated influenza vaccine. Source: PBMCs from blood, taken 4 to 6 days after vaccination. The CDR3 is CAISESGGAAYEQYF. The CDR3 region has the DNA TGTGCCATCAGTGAGTCAGGAGGGGCCGCCTACGAGCAGTACTTC.